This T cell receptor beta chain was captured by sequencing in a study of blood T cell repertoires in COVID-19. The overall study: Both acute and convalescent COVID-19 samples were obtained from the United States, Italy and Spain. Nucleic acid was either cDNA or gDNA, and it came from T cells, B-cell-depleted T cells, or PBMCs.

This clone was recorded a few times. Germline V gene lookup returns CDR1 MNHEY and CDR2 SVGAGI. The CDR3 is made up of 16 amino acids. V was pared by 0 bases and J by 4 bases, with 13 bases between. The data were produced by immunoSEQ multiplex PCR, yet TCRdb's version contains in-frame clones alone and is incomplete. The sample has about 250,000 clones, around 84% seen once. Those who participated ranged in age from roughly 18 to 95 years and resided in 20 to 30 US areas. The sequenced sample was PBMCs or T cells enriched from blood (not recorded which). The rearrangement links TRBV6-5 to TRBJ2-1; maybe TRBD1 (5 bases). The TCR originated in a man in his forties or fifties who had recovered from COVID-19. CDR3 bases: TGTGCCAGCAGTTACTCTAGGGCAGGGTTATACAATGAGCAGTTCTTC. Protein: CASSYSRAGLYNEQFF.